The rows below give T cell receptor beta chains drawn from one sample of a study of cytomegalovirus exposure and HLA in healthy donors. Sequenced by immunoSEQ multiplex PCR; TCRdb stores in-frame clones only, minus some. The sample yields roughly 80,000 clones, around 78% seen once. What was sequenced was PBMCs. The receptor source for this set is a man aged 35 to 55 in good health and CMV-seronegative. CDR3s include the opening cysteine and the closing phenylalanine or tryptophan. The D gene is left open where the match is weak. Size is omitted from some rows. Given values are once, few, many or a class for expanded clones.

D gene	V gene	J gene	clone size	CDR3 protein	CDR3 DNA
TRBD1	TRBV12-5	TRBJ1-1	-	CASGLLQGGGNTEAFF	TGTGCTAGTGGTTTATTACAGGGGGGGGGAAACACTGAAGCTTTCTTT
-	TRBV10-3	TRBJ1-5	-	CAISESGGNQPQHF	TGTGCCATCAGTGAGTCAGGGGGTAATCAGCCCCAGCATTTT
TRBD1	TRBV6-1	TRBJ1-4	-	CASSDYQTGNEKLFF	TGTGCCAGCAGTGATTACCAGACAGGGAATGAAAAACTGTTTTTT
-	TRBV6-5	TRBJ1-2	-	CASGSRDTGRGGYTF	TGTGCCAGCGGATCCCGGGACACGGGCAGGGGCGGCTACACCTTC
-	TRBV7-3	TRBJ2-3	-	CASSLKDYNTDTQYF	TGTGCCAGCAGCTTAAAGGACTACAACACAGATACGCAGTATTTT
TRBD2	TRBV6-1	TRBJ2-1	-	CASSARTSGENEQFF	TGTGCCAGCAGTGCCCGGACTAGCGGGGAAAATGAGCAGTTCTTC
TRBD1	TRBV7-2	TRBJ1-6	-	CASSPRQGISNSPLHF	TGTGCCAGCAGCCCGCGACAGGGAATCAGCAATTCACCCCTCCACTTT
TRBD1	TRBV7-8	TRBJ1-5	-	CASSLGGGTGDQPQHF	TGTGCCAGCAGCTTAGGTGGGGGAACAGGGGATCAGCCCCAGCATTTT
-	TRBV5-5	TRBJ1-2	once	CASSAGLSNYGYTF	TGTGCCAGCAGCGCGGGACTTTCAAACTATGGCTACACCTTC
TRBD2	TRBV7-3	TRBJ2-3	-	CASRALAGGQGDTQYF	TGTGCCAGCAGAGCCCTAGCGGGGGGGCAAGGAGATACGCAGTATTTT
TRBD1	TRBV14	TRBJ2-5	-	CASSQFLQGVQYF	TGTGCCAGCAGCCAGTTCTTACAGGGGGTCCAGTACTTC
-	TRBV5-1	TRBJ2-1	-	CASSLGAAFGGNEQFF	TGCGCCAGCAGCTTGGGGGCGGCCTTCGGAGGGAATGAGCAGTTCTTC
TRBD1	TRBV5-4	TRBJ2-5	-	CASSSTGEETQYF	TGTGCCAGCAGCTCTACAGGGGAGGAGACCCAGTACTTC
-	TRBV18	TRBJ1-1	-	CASSPNLGVMNTEAFF	TGTGCCAGCTCACCAAATCTAGGGGTCATGAACACTGAAGCTTTCTTT
-	TRBV6-5	TRBJ2-3	-	CASSYQEQGTDTQYF	TGTGCCAGCAGTTATCAGGAACAGGGCACAGATACGCAGTATTTT
TRBD2	TRBV18	TRBJ2-7	-	CASSPGTSGAYEQYF	TGTGCCAGCTCACCGGGGACTAGCGGGGCGTACGAGCAGTACTTC
TRBD1	TRBV10-3	TRBJ1-2	-	CAISNPQGRGYTF	TGTGCCATCAGTAACCCACAGGGGCGAGGCTACACCTTC
TRBD1	TRBV14	TRBJ1-1	-	CASSHLNRGGIPGQGLSTEAFF	TGTGCCAGCAGCCACCTTAACAGAGGGGGCATACCGGGACAGGGCCTGAGCACTGAAGCTTTCTTT
-	TRBV7-7	TRBJ2-7	few	CASSLAEVSEQYF	TGTGCTAGCAGCTTAGCCGAGGTTAGCGAGCAGTACTTC
TRBD2	TRBV5-4	TRBJ2-1	-	CASSLTSGGGSYNEQFF	TGTGCCAGCAGCTTGACTAGCGGGGGGGGCTCCTACAATGAGCAGTTCTTC
TRBD1	TRBV7-3	TRBJ1-1	-	CASSEGQGFGTEAFF	TGTGCCAGCAGCGAAGGACAGGGGTTTGGCACTGAAGCTTTCTTT
-	TRBV28	TRBJ1-5	-	CASTLGQPSNQPQHF	TGTGCCAGCACCCTGGGACAACCGAGCAATCAGCCCCAGCATTTT
-	TRBV2	TRBJ1-3	-	CASSQDASGNTIYF	TGTGCCAGCAGCCAGGATGCTTCTGGAAACACCATATATTTT
TRBD1	TRBV6-1	TRBJ2-5	-	CASTTGGGQETQYF	TGTGCCAGCACGACAGGGGGCGGGCAAGAGACCCAGTACTTC
-	TRBV6-5	TRBJ1-6	-	CASSYQVRSNNSPLHF	TGTGCCAGCAGTTACCAAGTCAGGTCGAATAATTCACCCCTCCACTTT
-	TRBV6-5	TRBJ2-7	few	CASIGRSEQYF	TGTGCCAGCATAGGGAGAAGCGAGCAGTACTTC
-	TRBV5-1	TRBJ2-1	once	CASRRMASFPYNEQFF	TGCGCCAGCCGCCGAATGGCTTCTTTCCCCTACAATGAGCAGTTCTTC
-	TRBV6-5	TRBJ2-3	-	CASSYRWTGTDTQYF	TGTGCCAGCAGTTACAGGTGGACTGGCACAGATACGCAGTATTTT
TRBD2	TRBV5-1	TRBJ2-2	few	CASSLGLARNTGELFF	TGCGCCAGCAGCCTGGGACTAGCGAGGAACACCGGGGAGCTGTTTTTT
-	TRBV7-3	TRBJ2-3	-	CASSFDGGDIDTQYF	TGTGCCAGCAGCTTTGACGGCGGAGATATCGATACGCAGTATTTT
-	TRBV6-6	TRBJ1-1	-	CASTTWAQVGNTEAFF	TGTGCCAGCACCACGTGGGCACAGGTTGGGAACACTGAAGCTTTCTTT
TRBD1	TRBV4-2	TRBJ2-1	few	CASSLVTGNNEQFF	TGTGCCAGCAGCCTTGTGACAGGGAACAATGAGCAGTTCTTC
-	TRBV30	TRBJ1-6	-	CAWAPLNSYNSPLHF	TGTGCCTGGGCGCCGTTGAACTCCTATAATTCACCCCTCCACTTT
TRBD1	TRBV6-5	TRBJ1-6	-	CASSYQGQYNSPLHF	TGTGCCAGCAGTTACCAGGGACAGTATAATTCACCCCTCCACTTT
-	TRBV6-5	TRBJ1-5	-	CASSYSMRASNQPQHF	TGTGCCAGCAGTTACTCGATGAGGGCTAGCAATCAGCCCCAGCATTTT
-	TRBV28	TRBJ1-3	-	CASLDSAGNTIYF	TGTGCCAGCCTGGACAGTGCTGGAAACACCATATATTTT
TRBD2	TRBV7-2	TRBJ2-3	-	CASRSVGGVQDTQYF	TGTGCCAGCAGATCGGTTGGGGGGGTCCAAGATACGCAGTATTTT
-	TRBV27	TRBJ1-1	-	CASSWREMGTEAFF	TGTGCCAGCAGTTGGAGGGAGATGGGCACTGAAGCTTTCTTT
-	TRBV4-3	TRBJ1-1	few	CASSQERNTARGAFF	TGCGCCAGCAGCCAAGAAAGGAATACGGCCCGGGGGGCTTTCTTT
-	TRBV5-1	TRBJ2-1	-	CASSPDFSSYNEQFF	TGCGCCAGCAGCCCTGACTTTAGCTCCTACAATGAGCAGTTCTTC
TRBD2	TRBV11-2	TRBJ2-1	-	CASSLAAASGGNNEQFF	TGTGCCAGCAGCTTAGCAGCGGCTAGCGGGGGGAACAATGAGCAGTTCTTC
-	TRBV5-1	TRBJ1-1	-	CASSWNSGGHTEAFF	TGCGCCAGCAGCTGGAACAGCGGGGGGCACACTGAAGCTTTCTTT
-	TRBV6-5	TRBJ1-1	-	CASTTDLNTEAFF	TGTGCCAGCACGACGGACTTGAACACTGAAGCTTTCTTT
-	TRBV28	TRBJ1-6	-	CASSSPGLHSPLHF	TGTGCCAGCAGTTCCCCAGGATTGCATTCACCCCTCCACTTT
-	TRBV10-3	TRBJ2-3	-	CAISDGGSGGAGTDTQYF	TGTGCCATCAGTGATGGGGGGTCGGGTGGCGCTGGAACAGATACGCAGTATTTT
-	TRBV21-1	TRBJ1-2	-	CASSNRRYGYTF	TGTGCCAGCAGCAATAGGAGGTATGGCTACACCTTC
-	TRBV6-5	TRBJ2-5	-	CASSAQGVETQYF	TGTGCCAGCAGTGCACAGGGAGTGGAGACCCAGTACTTC
TRBD1	TRBV7-2	TRBJ2-1	once	CASSLGQGAYNEQFF	TGTGCCAGCAGCTTAGGACAGGGGGCCTACAATGAGCAGTTCTTC
TRBD1	TRBV6-1	TRBJ2-3	few	CASSANTDRVADTQYF	TGTGCCAGCAGTGCCAATACGGACAGGGTAGCAGATACGCAGTATTTT
TRBD1	TRBV23-1	TRBJ2-5	-	CASPYRDRVQRETQYF	TGCGCCAGCCCTTACCGAGACAGGGTTCAACGGGAGACCCAGTACTTC
-	TRBV11-2	TRBJ1-5	-	CASSLDLNQPQHF	TGTGCCAGCAGCTTAGACCTAAATCAGCCCCAGCATTTT